The present T cell receptor (beta chain) was sequenced within a study of blood T cell repertoires in COVID-19. The wider study: Sites across the United States, Italy and Spain contributed samples from acute and convalescent COVID-19.

The repertoire was sequenced with immunoSEQ multiplex PCR; TCRdb's copy has only in-frame clones and lacks some. Of tens of thousands of clones in the sample, 80% to 90% were seen once. V was pared by 2 bases and J by 5 bases, with 12 bases between. Germline-derived CDR1 and CDR2 are MNHEY and SVGEGT. The CDR3 has 14 residues. Material for sequencing was peripheral blood. The origin of this receptor is a woman older than 75 with active COVID-19. The rearrangement links TRBV6-2 or TRBV6-3 to TRBJ1-1; a weak D match, TRBD1 (6 bases). Written as DNA, the CDR3 is TGTGCCAGCAGTTACGCGGCAGGGGATACTGAAGCTTTCTTT. Translation gives CASSYAAGDTEAFF.